The clone carrying this TCR beta chain appeared a single time. What it binds is unknown. The CDR3 is made up of 15 amino acids. The V and J ends lost 0 bases and 1 base respectively, with 9 bases between them. Germline lookup yields CDR1 SGHRS and CDR2 YFSETQ. This specimen belongs to a study of lymphopenia after photon versus proton radiotherapy. Study-wide results and limits: Post-nadir diversity loss with photons came from oligoclonal expansion, particularly CD8+ Temra cells.

Method: immunoSEQ multiplex PCR; TCRdb's copy keeps in-frame clones and lacks some. The sample includes approximately 150,000 clones, more than 85% of them seen just once. The sequence was obtained from a man between 50 and 59 years old with gastric cancer. The chain joins TRBV5-1 to TRBJ2-3; no firm D call. Source: peripheral blood, taken from a patient treated with photon-based radiotherapy. The CDR3 here is CASSLAPTGTDTQYF. DNA of the CDR3: TGCGCCAGCAGCTTGGCCCCAACAGGCACAGATACGCAGTATTTT. Variable domain in full (rest from reference TRBV5-1 and TRBJ2-3): KAGVTQTPRYLIKTRGQQVTLSCSPISGHRSVSWYQQTPGQGLQFLFEYFSETQRNKGNFPGRFSGRQFSNSRSEMNVSTLELGDSALYLCASSLAPTGTDTQYFGPGTRLTVL.